The TCR beta chain under discussion was sequenced for a study of T cells in Graves' hyperthyroidism and ophthalmopathy. Study-wide context: Peripheral blood sampling occurred at initial diagnosis, before any treatment. Study-level findings and limits: In blood, most of the thyroid clonotypes expanded above 0.001 were also present.

Amplified TCR beta CDR3 regions came from RNA transcripts. HTBI primers were the set used in a first-round RT-PCR of the TCR CDR3. Each CDR3 protein gets one entry after TCRdb re-called the multiplex PCR reads with MiXCR. This sample has under 200,000 distinct CDR3 sequences, with over 7.5% found just once. The CDR3 length is 15 residues. Trimming took off 0 bases at V and 4 bases at J, with 12 bases between the two ends. Germline V gene lookup returns CDR1 MNHEY and CDR2 SVGAGI. This clonotype appeared many times. What it binds is unknown. It was uncontrolled infection, other autoimmune disease, pregnancy or lactation that excluded patients. Blood sampling occurred at first hyperthyroidism diagnosis, ahead of any ophthalmopathy symptoms.

This TCR came from a young woman with Graves' hyperthyroidism that later progressed to Graves' ophthalmopathy. Sequenced sample: blood. The chain is built from TRBV6-5 and TRBJ1-2; D gene ambiguous. CDR3 DNA sequence: TGTGCCAGCAGTTACTCGGATGCAGACCCCTATGGCTACACCTTC. Its translation is CASSYSDADPYGYTF.